This T cell receptor beta chain originates from a study of B cell selection in AIRE deficiency. Method: immunoSEQ multiplex PCR; TCRdb's copy keeps in-frame clones and lacks some. Of tens of thousands of clones listed, approximately 96% are singletons. Sorting defined conventional CD4 T cells as CD4+CD127+. In germline, CDR1 is LNHDA, CDR2 SQIVND (reference sequence). CDR3 length: 16 amino acids. With 6 bases removed from V and 5 bases from J, the gap between germline ends came to 20 bases. V and J are TRBV19 and TRBJ1-5; weak D call: TRBD1 (6 bases). Sequenced material: conventional CD4+ T cells sorted from PBMCs. This clonotype was obtained from a human donor with AIRE deficiency. In nucleotides, the CDR3 is TGTGCCAGTAGCCTTCTCGCTACAGGGAAGGATCAGCCCCAGCATTTT. Amino acid sequence: CASSLLATGKDQPQHF.